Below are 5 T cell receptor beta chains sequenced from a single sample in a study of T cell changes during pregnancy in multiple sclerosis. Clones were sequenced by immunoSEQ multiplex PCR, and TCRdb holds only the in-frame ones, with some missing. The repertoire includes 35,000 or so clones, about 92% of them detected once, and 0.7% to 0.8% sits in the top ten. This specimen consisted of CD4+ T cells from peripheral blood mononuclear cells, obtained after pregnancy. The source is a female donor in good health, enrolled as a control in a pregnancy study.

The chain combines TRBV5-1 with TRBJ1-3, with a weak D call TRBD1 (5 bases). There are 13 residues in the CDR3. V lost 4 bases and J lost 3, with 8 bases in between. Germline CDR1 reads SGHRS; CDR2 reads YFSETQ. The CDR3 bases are TGCGCCAGCAGCCCGGACATTGGAAACACCATATATTTT. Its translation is CASSPDIGNTIYF.

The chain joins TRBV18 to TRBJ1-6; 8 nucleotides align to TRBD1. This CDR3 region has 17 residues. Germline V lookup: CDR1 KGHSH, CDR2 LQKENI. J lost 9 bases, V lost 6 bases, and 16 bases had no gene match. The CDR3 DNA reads TGTGCCAGCTCGCAGGGTTCGAGACAGGGGATTATTTCACCCCTCCACTTT. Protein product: CASSQGSRQGIISPLHF.

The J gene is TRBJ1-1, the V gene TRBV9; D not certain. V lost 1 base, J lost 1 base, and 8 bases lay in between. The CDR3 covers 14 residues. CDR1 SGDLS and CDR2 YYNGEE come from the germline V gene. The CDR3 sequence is CASSVSPGNTEAFF. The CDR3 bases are TGTGCCAGCAGCGTAAGTCCCGGGAACACTGAAGCTTTCTTT.

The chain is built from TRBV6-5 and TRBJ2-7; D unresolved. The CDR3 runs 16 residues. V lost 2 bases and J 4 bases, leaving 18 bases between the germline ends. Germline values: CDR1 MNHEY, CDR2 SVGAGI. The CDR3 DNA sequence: TGTGCCAGCAGTTACGGTGTCACCCACAAACCTTACGAGCAGTACTTC. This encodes CASSYGVTHKPYEQYF.

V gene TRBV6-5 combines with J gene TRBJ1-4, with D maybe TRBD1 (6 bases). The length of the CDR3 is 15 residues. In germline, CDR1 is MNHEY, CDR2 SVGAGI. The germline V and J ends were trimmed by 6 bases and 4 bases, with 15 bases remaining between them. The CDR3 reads CASSLGRGDNEKLFF. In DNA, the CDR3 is TGTGCCAGCAGCTTGGGGAGGGGGGATAATGAAAAACTGTTTTTT.